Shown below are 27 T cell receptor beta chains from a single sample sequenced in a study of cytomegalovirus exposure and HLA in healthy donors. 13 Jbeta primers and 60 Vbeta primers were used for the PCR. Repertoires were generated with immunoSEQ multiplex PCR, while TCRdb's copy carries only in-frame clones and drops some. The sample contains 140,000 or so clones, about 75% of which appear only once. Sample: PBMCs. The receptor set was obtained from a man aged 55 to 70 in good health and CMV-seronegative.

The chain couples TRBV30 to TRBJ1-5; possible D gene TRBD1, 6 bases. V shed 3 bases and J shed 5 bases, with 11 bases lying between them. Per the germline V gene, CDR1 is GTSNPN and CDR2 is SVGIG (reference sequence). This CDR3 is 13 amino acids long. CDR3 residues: CAWRLPGDQPQHF. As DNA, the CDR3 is TGTGCCTGGAGGCTTCCAGGGGATCAGCCCCAGCATTTT.

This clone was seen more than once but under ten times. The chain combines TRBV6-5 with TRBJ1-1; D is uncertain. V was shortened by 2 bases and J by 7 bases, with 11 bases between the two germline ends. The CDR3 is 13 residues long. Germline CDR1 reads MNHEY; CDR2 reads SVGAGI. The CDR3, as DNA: TGTGCCAGCAGTTACGAGTTCCACGGTGAAGCTTTCTTT. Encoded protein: CASSYEFHGEAFF.

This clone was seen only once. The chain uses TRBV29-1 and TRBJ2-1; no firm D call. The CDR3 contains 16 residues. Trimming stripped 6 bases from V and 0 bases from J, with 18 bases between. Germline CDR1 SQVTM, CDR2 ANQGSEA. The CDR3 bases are TGCAGCGTCTTACTCGTTGAGTTTAGCTCCTACAATGAGCAGTTCTTC. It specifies CSVLLVEFSSYNEQFF.

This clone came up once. This CDR3 reads CASSQEGRHPGEQYF. The CDR3 DNA follows: TGTGCCAGCAGCCAAGAGGGGAGGCACCCGGGGGAGCAGTACTTC. The rearrangement links TRBV14 to TRBJ2-7; TRBD2 is a possible D gene (6 bases). Germline CDR1 reads SGHDN; CDR2 reads FVKESK. The CDR3 is 15 amino acids. The V end lost 0 bases, the J end lost 7 bases, and 16 bases lay between the germline ends.

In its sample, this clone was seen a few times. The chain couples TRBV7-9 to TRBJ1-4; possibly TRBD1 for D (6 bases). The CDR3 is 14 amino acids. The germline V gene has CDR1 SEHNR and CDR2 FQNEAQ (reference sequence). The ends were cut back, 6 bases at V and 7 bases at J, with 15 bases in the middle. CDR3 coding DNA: TGTGCCAGCAGGTCCGGGACAATCAGTGAAAAACTGTTTTTT. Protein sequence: CASRSGTISEKLFF.

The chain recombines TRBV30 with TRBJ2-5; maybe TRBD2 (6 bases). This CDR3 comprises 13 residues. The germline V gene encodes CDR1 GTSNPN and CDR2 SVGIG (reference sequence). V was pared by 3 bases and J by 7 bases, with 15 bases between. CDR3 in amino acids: CAWRPEGLGTQYF. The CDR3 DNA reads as TGTGCCTGGAGACCGGAGGGGCTAGGGACCCAGTACTTC. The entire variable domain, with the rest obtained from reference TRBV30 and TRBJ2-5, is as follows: SQTIHQWPATLVQPVGSPLSLECTVEGTSNPNLYWYRQAAGRGLQLLFYSVGIGQISSEVPQNLSASRPQDRQFILSSKKLLLSDSGFYLCAWRPEGLGTQYFGPGTRLLVL.

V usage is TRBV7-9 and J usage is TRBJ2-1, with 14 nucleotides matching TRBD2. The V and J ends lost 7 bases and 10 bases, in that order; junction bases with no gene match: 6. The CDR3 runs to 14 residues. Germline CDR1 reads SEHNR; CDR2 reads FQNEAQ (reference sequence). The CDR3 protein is CASTGLAGGVEQFF. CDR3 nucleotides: TGTGCCAGCACCGGACTAGCGGGAGGTGTAGAGCAGTTCTTC.

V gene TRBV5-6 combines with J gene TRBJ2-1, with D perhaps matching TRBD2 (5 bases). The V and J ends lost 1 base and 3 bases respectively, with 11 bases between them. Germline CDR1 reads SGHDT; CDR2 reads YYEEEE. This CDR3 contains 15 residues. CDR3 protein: CASSLRAGGYNEQFF. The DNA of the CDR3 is TGTGCCAGCAGCTTGAGGGCAGGAGGCTACAATGAGCAGTTCTTC.

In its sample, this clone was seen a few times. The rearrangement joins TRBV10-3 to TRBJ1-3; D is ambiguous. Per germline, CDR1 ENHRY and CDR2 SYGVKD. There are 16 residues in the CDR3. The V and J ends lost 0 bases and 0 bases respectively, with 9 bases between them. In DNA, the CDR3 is TGTGCCATCAGTGAGTCCCCACAGATCTCTGGAAACACCATATATTTT. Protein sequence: CAISESPQISGNTIYF.

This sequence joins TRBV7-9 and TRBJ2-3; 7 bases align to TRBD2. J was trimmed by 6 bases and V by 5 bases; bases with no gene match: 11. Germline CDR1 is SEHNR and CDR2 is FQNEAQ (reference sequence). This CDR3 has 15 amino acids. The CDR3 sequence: CASSRVGTKDDTQYF. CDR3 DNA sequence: TGTGCCAGCAGCCGTGTCGGGACTAAGGATGATACGCAGTATTTT.

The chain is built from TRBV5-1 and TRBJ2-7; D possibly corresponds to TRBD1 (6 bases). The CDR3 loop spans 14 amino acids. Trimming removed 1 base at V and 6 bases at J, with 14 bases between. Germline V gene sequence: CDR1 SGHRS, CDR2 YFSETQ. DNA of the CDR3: TGCGCCAGCAGCTTGATGGCAGGGGAAGGCGAGCAGTACTTC. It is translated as CASSLMAGEGEQYF.

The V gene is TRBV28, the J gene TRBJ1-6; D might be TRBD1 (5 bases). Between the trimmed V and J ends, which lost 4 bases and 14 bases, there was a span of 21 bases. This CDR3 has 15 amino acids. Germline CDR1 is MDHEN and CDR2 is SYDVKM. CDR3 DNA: TGTGCCAGCAGTTACGCGGGGACGTCCTCCAGGGCCCTCCACTTT. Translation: CASSYAGTSSRALHF.

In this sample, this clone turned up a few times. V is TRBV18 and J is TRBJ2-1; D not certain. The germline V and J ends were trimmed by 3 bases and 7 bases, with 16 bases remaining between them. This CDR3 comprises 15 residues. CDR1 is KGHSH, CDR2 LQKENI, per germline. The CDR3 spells CASSPQYSGSNEQFF. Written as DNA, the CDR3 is TGTGCCAGCTCACCCCAATACAGTGGCTCGAATGAGCAGTTCTTC.

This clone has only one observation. Written as DNA, the CDR3 is TGTGCCAGCAGTTTACCCGCCGGGGGACGGAACTATGGCTACACCTTC. Translated: CASSLPAGGRNYGYTF. The chain links TRBV28 to TRBJ1-2, with D tentatively TRBD1 (5 bases). The CDR3 contains 16 residues. Germline CDR1 and CDR2: MDHEN and SYDVKM. V was pared by 2 bases and J by 2 bases, with 15 bases between.

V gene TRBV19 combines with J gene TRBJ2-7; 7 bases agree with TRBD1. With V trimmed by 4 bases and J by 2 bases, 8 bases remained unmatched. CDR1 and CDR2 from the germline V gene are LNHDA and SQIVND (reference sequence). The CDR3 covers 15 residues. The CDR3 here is CASSNLGGSAYEQYF. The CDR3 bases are TGTGCCAGTAGTAACCTAGGGGGCTCCGCCTACGAGCAGTACTTC.

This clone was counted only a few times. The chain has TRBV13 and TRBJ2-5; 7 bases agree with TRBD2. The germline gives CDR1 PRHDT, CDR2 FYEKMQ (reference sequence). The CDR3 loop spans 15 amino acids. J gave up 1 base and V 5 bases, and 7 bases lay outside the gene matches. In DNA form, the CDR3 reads TGTGCCAGCAGCCTTCGGGGAGGGGCCCAAGAGACCCAGTACTTC. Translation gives CASSLRGGAQETQYF. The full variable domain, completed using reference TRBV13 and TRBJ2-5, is AAGVIQSPRHLIKEKRETATLKCYPIPRHDTVYWYQQGPGQDPQFLISFYEKMQSDKGSIPDRFSAQQFSDYHSELNMSSLELGDSALYFCASSLRGGAQETQYFGPGTRLLVL.

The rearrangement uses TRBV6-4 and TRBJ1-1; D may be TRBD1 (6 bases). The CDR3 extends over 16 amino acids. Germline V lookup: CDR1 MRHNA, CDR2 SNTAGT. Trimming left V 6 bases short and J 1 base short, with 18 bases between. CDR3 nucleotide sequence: TGTGCCAGCAGAGCGGAAGGGGGGGTTTCGAACACTGAAGCTTTCTTT. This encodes CASRAEGGVSNTEAFF.

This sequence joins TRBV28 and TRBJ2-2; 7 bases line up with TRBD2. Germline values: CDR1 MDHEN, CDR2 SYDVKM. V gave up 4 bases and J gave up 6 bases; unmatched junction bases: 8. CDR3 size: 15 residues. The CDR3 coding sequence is TGTGCCAGCAGTTCCCCTAGCGGTTCCCCCGGGGAGCTGTTTTTT. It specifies CASSSPSGSPGELFF. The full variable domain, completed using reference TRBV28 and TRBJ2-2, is DVKVTQSSRYLVKRTGEKVFLECVQDMDHENMFWYRQDPGLGLRLIYFSYDVKMKEKGDIPEGYSVSREKKERFSLILESASTNQTSMYLCASSSPSGSPGELFFGEGSRLTVL.

The CDR3 region is CASSPSGGIGTDTQYF. In nucleotides, the CDR3 is TGTGCCAGCAGTCCTAGCGGGGGAATCGGCACAGATACGCAGTATTTT. The V gene is TRBV6-6, the J gene TRBJ2-3; 10 positions match TRBD2. The V segment lost 5 bases and the J segment 1 base; nucleotides outside the gene matches: 6. CDR1 and CDR2 from the germline V gene are MNHNY and SVGAGI (reference sequence). The CDR3 has 16 amino acids.

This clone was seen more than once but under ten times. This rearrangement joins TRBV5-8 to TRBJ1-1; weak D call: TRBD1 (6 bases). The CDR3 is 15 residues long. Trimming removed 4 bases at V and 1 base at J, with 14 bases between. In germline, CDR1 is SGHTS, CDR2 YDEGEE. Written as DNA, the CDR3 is TGTGCCAGCAGCGGGGGCCTCCTCCCGAACACTGAAGCTTTCTTT. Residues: CASSGGLLPNTEAFF.

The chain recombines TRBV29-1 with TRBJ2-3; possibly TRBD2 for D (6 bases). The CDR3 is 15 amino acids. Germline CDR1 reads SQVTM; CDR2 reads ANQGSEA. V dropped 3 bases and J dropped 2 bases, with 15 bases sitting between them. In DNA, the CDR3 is TGCAGCGTTGAGGGCCCCGGCGGGGTCACAGATACGCAGTATTTT. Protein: CSVEGPGGVTDTQYF.

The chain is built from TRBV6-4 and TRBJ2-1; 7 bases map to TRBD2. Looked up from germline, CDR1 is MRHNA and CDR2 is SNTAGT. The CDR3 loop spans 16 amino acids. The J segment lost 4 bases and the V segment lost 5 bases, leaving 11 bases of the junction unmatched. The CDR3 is CASSPSRGRGYNEQFF. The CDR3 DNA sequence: TGTGCCAGCAGTCCCTCCCGGGGGAGGGGATACAATGAGCAGTTCTTC.

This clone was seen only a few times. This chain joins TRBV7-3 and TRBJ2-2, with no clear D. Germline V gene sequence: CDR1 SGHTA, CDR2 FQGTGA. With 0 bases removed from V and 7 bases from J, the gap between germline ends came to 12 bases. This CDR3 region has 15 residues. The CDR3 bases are TGTGCCAGCAGCTTAACAACGGAGTTCGGCGGGGAGCTGTTTTTT. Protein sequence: CASSLTTEFGGELFF.

The CDR3 region has the DNA TGCGCCAGCAGCCAAGATATAAGGACACCCAATCAGCCCCAGCATTTT. It codes for CASSQDIRTPNQPQHF. This chain uses TRBV4-3 with TRBJ1-5; D may be TRBD1 (5 bases). This CDR3 has 16 residues. Germline values: CDR1 LGHNA, CDR2 YSLEER. V was pared by 0 bases and J by 3 bases, with 12 bases between.

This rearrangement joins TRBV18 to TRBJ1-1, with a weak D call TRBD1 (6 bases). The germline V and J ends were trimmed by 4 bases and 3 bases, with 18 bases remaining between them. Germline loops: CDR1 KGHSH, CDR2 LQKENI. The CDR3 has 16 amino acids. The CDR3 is CASSQGTGFGDTEAFF. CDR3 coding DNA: TGTGCCAGCTCACAGGGAACAGGGTTTGGAGACACTGAAGCTTTCTTT.

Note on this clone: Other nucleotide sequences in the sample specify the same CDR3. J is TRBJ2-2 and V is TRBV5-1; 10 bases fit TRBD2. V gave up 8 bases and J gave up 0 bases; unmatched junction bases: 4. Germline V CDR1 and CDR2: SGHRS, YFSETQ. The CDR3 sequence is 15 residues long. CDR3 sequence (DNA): TGCGCCAGTAGCCTAGCGGGGGCGAACACCGGGGAGCTGTTTTTT. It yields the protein CASSLAGANTGELFF.

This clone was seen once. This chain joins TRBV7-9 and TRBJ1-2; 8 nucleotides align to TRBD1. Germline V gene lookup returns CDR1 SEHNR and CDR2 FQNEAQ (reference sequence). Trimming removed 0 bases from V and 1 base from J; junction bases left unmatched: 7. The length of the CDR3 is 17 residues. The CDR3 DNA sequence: TGTGCCAGCAGCTTAGCTAGGCAGGGGGCTTTTAACTATGGCTACACCTTC. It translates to CASSLARQGAFNYGYTF.